This T cell receptor beta chain was sequenced in a study of beta chain features in type 1 diabetes. The overall study: Patients shared similar age, gender and cell yields with healthy donors.

TCRB transcripts that were expressed got sequenced, as all of the isolated RNA had been reverse transcribed. Mean read depth for naive, central memory and regulatory T cell samples was several million reads. Method: immunoSEQ multiplex PCR; TCRdb's copy keeps in-frame clones and lacks some. The repertoire has over 40,000 clones, around 50% of them found once; the top ten carry roughly 2%. The V gene lost 1 base and the J gene lost 7 bases, with 14 bases spanning the gap. Germline assignment: CDR1 SGHDT and CDR2 YYEEEE. The CDR3 consists of 15 residues. The chain couples TRBV5-6 to TRBJ1-4; possibly TRBD1 for D (5 bases). Sequenced input: Tregs from blood. The TCR was taken from a woman aged 18 to 35 in good health. Here the CDR3 DNA reads TGTGCCAGCAGCTTGCTCTCAGGGTTCGGTGAAAAACTGTTTTTT. Its protein is CASSLLSGFGEKLFF.